This T cell receptor beta chain was recorded in a study of blood T cell repertoires in COVID-19. Libraries were prepared by immunoSEQ multiplex PCR; TCRdb keeps only in-frame clonotypes and omits some of them. The sample carries tens of thousands of clones, roughly nine tenths recorded once. CDR3 length: 15 amino acids. Germline assignment: CDR1 KGHSH and CDR2 LQKENI. V lost 2 bases and J lost 3; bases outside the gene matches: 2. The sequencing sample was made of peripheral blood. The sequence derives from a man aged 60 to 75 with active COVID-19. This chain joins TRBV18 and TRBJ2-1; TRBD1 agrees at 9 bases. CDR3 nucleotides: TGTGCCAGCTCACCATTGGGACAGGGCTACAATGAGCAGTTCTTC. Encoded protein: CASSPLGQGYNEQFF. The full variable domain, completed using reference TRBV18 and TRBJ2-1, is NAGVMQNPRHLVRRRGQEARLRCSPMKGHSHVYWYRQLPEEGLKFMVYLQKENIIDESGMPKERFSAEFPKEGPSILRIQQVVRGDSAAYFCASSPLGQGYNEQFFGPGTRLTVL.